This T cell receptor beta chain was recovered during a study of blood T cells in healthy people across ages. Next came a second PCR, run for about 7 to 12 cycles, which used a sample-barcoded 5' primer along with a J-beta primer mix. All cDNA molecules were each tagged by a template-switch adaptor with 12 random nucleotides. Each CDR3 protein is one row after TCRdb ran MiXCR on the 5' RACE reads. Of approximately 1,100,000 distinct CDR3 sequences in the sample, 40% to 45% were seen once. The authors drew approximately 9 milliliters of peripheral blood from each donor. Trimming took 7 bases from V and 11 from J, leaving 14 bases between them. The CDR3 covers 11 residues. Findings and caveats of the study: Strongly correlated with naive T cell percentage was TCR beta diversity. Naive CD4+ cell counts and diversity both ran higher in long-lived than in aged donors.

With respect to this clonotype: Its antigen is undetermined.

The sequenced sample was blood. The genes are TRBV12-3 or TRBV12-4 and TRBJ2-5; D not resolved. This receptor was taken from an older woman in good health. CDR3 nucleotides: TGTGCCAGCATTTATCTCAATGAGCAGTACTTC. Translated: CASIYLNEQYF.